The entry below gives a single T cell receptor beta chain sequence along with its context. What it binds is not known. TCRdb itself ran the reads through MiXCR, one entry per CDR3 protein. The data hold around 200,000 distinct CDR3 sequences, with around two fifths observed a single time. The sample comes from a study of T cell repertoires in cytomegalovirus infection. Study-wide context: Both recently identified HLA-C-restricted and well-studied HLA-B-restricted CMV epitopes were used in the study. Signatures in public TCR beta sequences pointed to both CMV infection and matching HLA type.

The CDR3 is 16 residues long. The V end lost 7 bases, the J end lost 0 bases, and 17 bases lay between the germline ends. Germline V lookup: CDR1 MDHEN, CDR2 SYDVKM. General study findings and limits: Dominant in the ex vivo response were TCR beta clonotypes restricted by HLA-C and specific for CMV.

The TCR originated in a human donor in good health (CMV status not recorded). Some clones in this sample may be carry-over from other donors' samples. This material consisted of CD8+ T cells from cultured PBMCs, taken from culture after CMV antigen stimulation. The chain combines TRBV28 with TRBJ2-3; D might be TRBD1 (7 bases). The CDR3 loop is CASTPGGMSSTDTQYF. The CDR3, as DNA: TGTGCCAGCACCCCAGGGGGGATGTCTAGCACAGATACGCAGTATTTT.